The entry that follows covers one T cell receptor beta chain sequence. Its antigen remains unknown. These data come from a study of T cell responses to AZD1222 COVID-19 vaccine. Study-wide context: Timing groups of about 4 and about 12 weeks for second doses were pooled.

Study-wide points: Only a handful of AZD1222 recipients tested seropositive at baseline. The donor group comprised mostly white British people and more females; the analysis possibly underestimated clonal diversity.

Produced via immunoSEQ multiplex PCR; TCRdb's table is partial and in-frame only. The table lists 200,000 or so clones, 90% to 95% of them singletons. This CDR3 comprises 12 residues. Germline V lookup: CDR1 SGHRS, CDR2 YFSETQ. Trimming cost V 0 bases and J 7 bases, with 4 bases left between them. The V gene is TRBV5-1, the J gene TRBJ1-4; D gene ambiguous. The TCR was taken from an adult in good health. Sequenced here: peripheral blood, sampled on day 0 of AZD1222 vaccination. CDR3: CASSLDGEKLFF. Written as DNA, the CDR3 is TGCGCCAGCAGCTTGGATGGTGAAAAACTGTTTTTT.